What follows are 10 T cell receptor beta chains derived from one specimen sequenced in a study of blood T cells in healthy people across ages. For the second PCR, which ran for about 6 to 11 cycles, a sample-barcoded 5' primer and a J-beta primer mix were used. TCRdb independently ran MiXCR on the 5' RACE reads; one entry per CDR3 protein. This sample carries some 1.6 million distinct CDR3 sequences, approximately 32% of them seen once, and the ten largest clones take roughly 10%. Sequencing was performed on blood. These receptor sequences come from a woman aged 25-40 years in good health.

At least ten counts were recorded for this clonotype. The chain recombines TRBV20-1 with TRBJ2-7; D is possibly TRBD1 (6 bases). CDR1 is DFQATT and CDR2 is SNEGSKA in the germline V gene (reference sequence). The V gene lost 4 bases and the J gene lost 3 bases, with 16 bases spanning the gap. The CDR3 consists of 14 residues. The chain's CDR3 is CSAKEVGQFYEQYF. The DNA for the CDR3 is TGCAGTGCTAAAGAGGTTGGACAGTTCTACGAGCAGTACTTC.

The chain uses TRBV20-1 and TRBJ2-1, with D perhaps matching TRBD1 or TRBD2 (5 bases each). The germline V and J ends were trimmed by 3 bases and 6 bases, with 15 bases remaining between them. CDR3 size: 14 residues. The germline gives CDR1 DFQATT, CDR2 SNEGSKA (reference sequence). The CDR3 DNA follows: TGCAGTGCTAGTCGTTTGTCAGGGAGCAATGAGCAGTTCTTC. Translated: CSASRLSGSNEQFF.

This clonotype has only a few counts. The chain recombines TRBV28 with TRBJ2-3; the D call may be TRBD1 or TRBD2 (5 bases each). Germline CDR1 is MDHEN and CDR2 is SYDVKM. Trimming removed 2 bases from V and 6 bases from J, with 12 bases in between. The CDR3 covers 14 residues. CDR3 loop: CASSLEGPRDTQYF. In DNA form, the CDR3 reads TGTGCCAGCAGTTTAGAGGGGCCACGGGATACGCAGTATTTT.

This chain links TRBV28 with TRBJ1-5; the D gene is possibly TRBD1 (5 bases). Trimming pared 9 bases from V and 0 bases from J, leaving 18 bases between. The CDR3 totals 16 residues. Per the germline V gene, CDR1 is MDHEN and CDR2 is SYDVKM. CDR3 in amino acids: CASLGPRGVSNQPQHF. The CDR3 coding sequence is TGTGCCAGTTTGGGCCCGAGAGGGGTTAGCAATCAGCCCCAGCATTTT. Full variable domain (missing parts from reference TRBV28 and TRBJ1-5): DVKVTQSSRYLVKRTGEKVFLECVQDMDHENMFWYRQDPGLGLRLIYFSYDVKMKEKGDIPEGYSVSREKKERFSLILESASTNQTSMYLCASLGPRGVSNQPQHFGDGTRLSIL.

This clonotype appeared a few times. The gene calls are TRBV5-1 and TRBJ2-5; the match to TRBD1 covers 7 bases. The CDR3 consists of 16 residues. With 4 bases clipped from V and 4 bases from J, the junction kept 13 bases outside the gene matches. CDR1 and CDR2 from the germline V gene are SGHRS and YFSETQ. The DNA for the CDR3 is TGCGCCAGCAGCCGCGGACAGGCCGGATCCGGAGAGACCCAGTACTTC. This encodes CASSRGQAGSGETQYF. The full variable domain, in which reference TRBV5-1 and TRBJ2-5 provide the parts outside the CDR3, is KAGVTQTPRYLIKTRGQQVTLSCSPISGHRSVSWYQQTPGQGLQFLFEYFSETQRNKGNFPGRFSGRQFSNSRSEMNVSTLELGDSALYLCASSRGQAGSGETQYFGPGTRLLVL.

This clonotype was observed a few times. The CDR3 DNA reads TGCAGTGCTAGAGATCTCGGGACTAGCGGTCGCGAGCAGTACTTC. This encodes CSARDLGTSGREQYF. V and J are TRBV20-1 and TRBJ2-5; 11 bases align to TRBD2. The assigned J gene may be wrong: the sequence end matches TRBJ2-7 better. This CDR3 region has 15 residues. Germline values: CDR1 DFQATT, CDR2 SNEGSKA (reference sequence).

The chain carries TRBV6-1 and TRBJ2-6, with D possibly TRBD2 on 7 matching bases. The V gene lost 5 bases and the J gene lost 1 base, with 18 bases spanning the gap. CDR1 and CDR2 (germline): MNHNS, SASEGT. This CDR3 contains 18 residues. The DNA for the CDR3 is TGTGCCAGCAGTAGGGGGGGGGCTTCTGATTCTGGGGCCAACGTCCTGACTTTC. Amino acid sequence: CASSRGGASDSGANVLTF.

This chain uses TRBV18 with TRBJ2-6; D ambiguous. V lost 0 bases, J lost 0 bases, and 12 bases lay in between. The CDR3 is 18 residues long. Germline V lookup: CDR1 KGHSH, CDR2 LQKENI. Here the CDR3 reads CASSPPVGGSSGANVLTF. CDR3 sequence (DNA): TGTGCCAGCTCACCACCTGTAGGTGGAAGCTCTGGGGCCAACGTCCTGACTTTC.

The rearrangement links TRBV4-1 to TRBJ1-2; 10 bases are a match to TRBD1. This CDR3 has 15 residues. Germline V lookup: CDR1 MGHRA, CDR2 YSYEKL. The junction had 14 bases not matched to a gene; V was cut back by 10 bases and J by 6 bases. For the CDR3, the DNA is TGCGCCACCTCCGTGACAGGGGGCCGCCCGGATGGCTACACCTTC. Its protein product is CATSVTGGRPDGYTF.

This clonotype has more than one count but fewer than ten. This chain joins TRBV10-3 and TRBJ2-1; TRBD2 matches at 10 bases. V shed 11 bases, J shed 6 bases, and the junction held 10 bases outside the gene matches. Germline values: CDR1 ENHRY, CDR2 SYGVKD. This CDR3 is 14 amino acids long. The CDR3 is CAVTSGTTSNEQFF. The CDR3 DNA reads TGTGCCGTCACTAGCGGGACTACAAGCAATGAGCAGTTCTTC.